Described below is a single T cell receptor beta chain sequence and its context. The sample comes from a study of cytomegalovirus exposure and HLA in healthy donors. The CDR3 contains 16 residues. V trimming: 4 bases; J trimming: 1 base; junction bases outside the gene matches: 8. CDR1 and CDR2 from the germline V gene are SGHRS and YFSETQ. Some clones are missing from TCRdb's copy, which holds only in-frame ones; the method was immunoSEQ multiplex PCR. The sample carries around 140,000 clones, 87% recorded once. This chain joins TRBV5-1 and TRBJ1-1, with 9 bases lining up with TRBD1. The receptor comes from a man aged 18-30 years in good health and CMV-seropositive. Sequencing used PBMCs. The CDR3 DNA is TGCGCCAGCAGCCTTAAGACGGGACAGGGGAACACTGAAGCTTTCTTT. It codes for CASSLKTGQGNTEAFF.